This TCR beta chain appears in the sequencing data of a study of vaccination effects on CD4 cells after COVID-19. The table came from immunoSEQ multiplex PCR; TCRdb's copy has only in-frame clones and leaves some out. The sample carries 45,000 or so clones, about 70% recorded once. The ends lost 9 bases at V and 11 bases at J; junction bases unmatched: 10. This CDR3 is built from 13 residues. Germline assignment: CDR1 KGHDR and CDR2 SFDVKD. Upon completion of 10 to 11 days in culture, CD4+ T cells were isolated. Either the BNT162b2 or mRNA-1273 vaccine was given to participants in two doses. Fresh IL-2-containing medium replaced half the medium on days 3 and 7. Findings and caveats of the study: Among infection- and vaccine-induced clones, marked clonal contraction occurred late after vaccination.

Points on this clone: The antigen is undetermined.

The origin of this receptor is a human donor who received a COVID-19 vaccine. Specimen: CD4+ T cells from PBMCs cultured without peptide, collected after COVID-19 vaccination. The rearrangement joins TRBV24-1 to TRBJ1-1, with 11 nucleotides matching TRBD1. CDR3 in amino acids: CATPGQGVCEAFF. The CDR3 coding sequence is TGTGCCACCCCGGGACAGGGGGTTTGTGAGGCTTTCTTT.